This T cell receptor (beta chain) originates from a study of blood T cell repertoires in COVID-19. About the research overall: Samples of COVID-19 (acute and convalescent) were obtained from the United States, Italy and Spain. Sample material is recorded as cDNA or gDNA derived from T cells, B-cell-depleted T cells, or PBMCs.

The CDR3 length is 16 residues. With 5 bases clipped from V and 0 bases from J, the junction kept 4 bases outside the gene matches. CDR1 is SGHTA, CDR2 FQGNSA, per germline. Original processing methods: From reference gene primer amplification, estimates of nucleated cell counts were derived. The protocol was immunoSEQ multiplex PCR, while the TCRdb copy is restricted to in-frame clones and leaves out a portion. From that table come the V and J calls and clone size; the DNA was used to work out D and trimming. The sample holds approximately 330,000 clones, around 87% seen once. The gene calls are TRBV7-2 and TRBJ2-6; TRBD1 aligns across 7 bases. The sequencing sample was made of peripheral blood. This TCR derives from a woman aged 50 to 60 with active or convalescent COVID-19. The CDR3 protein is CASSPGTASGANVLTF. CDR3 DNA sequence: TGTGCCAGCAGCCCGGGGACAGCCTCTGGGGCCAACGTCCTGACTTTC.